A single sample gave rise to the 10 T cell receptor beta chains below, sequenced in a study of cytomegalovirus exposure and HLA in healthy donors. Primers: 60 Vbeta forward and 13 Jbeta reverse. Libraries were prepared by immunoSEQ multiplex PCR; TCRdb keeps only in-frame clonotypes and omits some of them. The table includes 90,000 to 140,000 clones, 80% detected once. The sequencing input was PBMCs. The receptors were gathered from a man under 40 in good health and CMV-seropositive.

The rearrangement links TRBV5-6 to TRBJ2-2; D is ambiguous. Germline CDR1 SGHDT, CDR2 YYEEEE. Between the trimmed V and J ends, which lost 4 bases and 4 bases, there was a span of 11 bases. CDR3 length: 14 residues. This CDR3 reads CASSPLYGTGELFF. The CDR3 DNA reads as TGTGCCAGCAGCCCCTTATACGGCACCGGGGAGCTGTTTTTT.

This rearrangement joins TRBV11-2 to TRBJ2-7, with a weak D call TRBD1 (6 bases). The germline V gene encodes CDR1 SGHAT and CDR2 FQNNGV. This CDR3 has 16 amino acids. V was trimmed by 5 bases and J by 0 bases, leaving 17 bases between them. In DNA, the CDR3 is TGTGCCAGCAGCCGATATGGACAGTCACCCTCCTACGAGCAGTACTTC. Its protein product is CASSRYGQSPSYEQYF. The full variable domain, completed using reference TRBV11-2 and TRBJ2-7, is EAGVAQSPRYKIIEKRQSVAFWCNPISGHATLYWYQQILGQGPKLLIQFQNNGVVDDSQLPKDRFSAERLKGVDSTLKIQPAKLEDSAVYLCASSRYGQSPSYEQYFGPGTRLTVT.

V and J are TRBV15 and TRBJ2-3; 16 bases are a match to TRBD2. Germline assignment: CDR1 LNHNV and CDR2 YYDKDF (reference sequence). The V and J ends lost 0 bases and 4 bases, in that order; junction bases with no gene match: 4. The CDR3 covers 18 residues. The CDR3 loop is CATSREGTSGGAADTQYF. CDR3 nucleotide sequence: TGTGCCACCAGCAGAGAAGGGACTAGCGGGGGGGCCGCAGATACGCAGTATTTT.

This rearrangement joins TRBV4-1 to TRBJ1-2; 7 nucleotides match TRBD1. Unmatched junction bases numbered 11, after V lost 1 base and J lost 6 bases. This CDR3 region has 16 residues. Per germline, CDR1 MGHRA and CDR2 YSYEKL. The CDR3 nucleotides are TGCGCCAGCAGCCAAGTCGCAGGGGGACTGCTGGATGGCTACACCTTC. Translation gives CASSQVAGGLLDGYTF.

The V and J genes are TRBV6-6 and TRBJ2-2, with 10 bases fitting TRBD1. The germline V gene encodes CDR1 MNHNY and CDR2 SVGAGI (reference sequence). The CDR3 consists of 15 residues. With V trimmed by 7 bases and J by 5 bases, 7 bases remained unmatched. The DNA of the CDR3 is TGTGCCAGCACAACGGACAGGGGGAGGACCGGGGAGCTGTTTTTT. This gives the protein CASTTDRGRTGELFF.

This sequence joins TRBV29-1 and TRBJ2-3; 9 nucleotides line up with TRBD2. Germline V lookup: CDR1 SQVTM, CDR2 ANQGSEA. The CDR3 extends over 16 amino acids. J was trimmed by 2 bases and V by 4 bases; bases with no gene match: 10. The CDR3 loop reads CSVGRASGASTDTQYF. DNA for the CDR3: TGCAGCGTTGGCCGTGCTAGCGGGGCCTCCACAGATACGCAGTATTTT.

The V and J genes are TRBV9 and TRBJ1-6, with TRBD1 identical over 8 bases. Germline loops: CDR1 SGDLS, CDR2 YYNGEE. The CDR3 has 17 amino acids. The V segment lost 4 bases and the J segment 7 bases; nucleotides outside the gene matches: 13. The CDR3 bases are TGTGCCAGCAGCATACACCGGGACAGGCCTATCAATTCACCCCTCCACTTT. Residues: CASSIHRDRPINSPLHF.

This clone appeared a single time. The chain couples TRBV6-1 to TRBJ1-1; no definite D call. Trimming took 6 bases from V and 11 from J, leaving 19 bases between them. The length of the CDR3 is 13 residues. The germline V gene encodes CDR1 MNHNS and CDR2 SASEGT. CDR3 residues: CASRGRRTFLAFF. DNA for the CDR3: TGTGCCAGCAGGGGGAGAAGGACTTTCCTGGCTTTCTTT.

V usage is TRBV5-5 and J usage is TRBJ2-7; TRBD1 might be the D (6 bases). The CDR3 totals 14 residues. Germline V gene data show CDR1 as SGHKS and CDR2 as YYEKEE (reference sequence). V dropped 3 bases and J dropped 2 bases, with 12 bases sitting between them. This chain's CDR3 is CASSWKGGPYEQYF. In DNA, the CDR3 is TGTGCCAGCAGCTGGAAAGGGGGTCCCTACGAGCAGTACTTC.

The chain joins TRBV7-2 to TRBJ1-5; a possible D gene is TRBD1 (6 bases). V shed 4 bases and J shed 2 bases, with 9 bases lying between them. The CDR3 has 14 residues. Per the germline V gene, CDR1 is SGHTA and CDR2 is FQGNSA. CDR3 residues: CASSYRAGNQPQHF. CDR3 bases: TGTGCCAGCAGCTACAGGGCGGGCAATCAGCCCCAGCATTTT.